This T cell receptor (beta chain) is from a study of blood T cell repertoires in COVID-19. Background on the study: The United States, Italy and Spain were the sources of the acute and convalescent COVID-19 samples. T cells, B-cell-depleted T cells, or PBMCs provided the cDNA or gDNA that served as material.

Sequenced by immunoSEQ multiplex PCR; TCRdb stores in-frame clones only, minus some. Among around 200,000 clones listed, approximately 90% were seen once. Those enrolled, adults aged roughly 18 to 100 years, came from fewer than 25 US areas. Before being deemed recovered, Cohort 3 donors had two negative PCRs, clearance, or symptom resolution. A single count supports this clone. CDR1 is MDHEN, CDR2 SYDVKM, per germline. CDR3 length: 16 residues. The trim removed 3 bases at V and 6 bases at J, leaving 4 bases unmatched. V usage is TRBV28 and J usage is TRBJ2-1; 14 nucleotides match TRBD2. Specimen: PBMCs or T cells enriched from blood (not recorded which). The sequence came from a woman in her late teens or twenties who had recovered from COVID-19. The CDR3 bases are TGTGCCAGCAGTTTCCTGACTAGCGGGAGGGTCAATGAGCAGTTCTTC. It codes for CASSFLTSGRVNEQFF.